There are a few counts of the clone carrying this T cell receptor beta chain. As yet, its antigen is unknown. TCRdb reprocessed the PCR reads with MiXCR, giving one entry per CDR3 protein. Here the sample spans about 70,000 distinct CDR3 sequences, approximately 18% being singletons. The sample belongs to a study of molecular identifiers for immune sequencing clone quantification. This CDR3 comprises 15 residues. The V gene lost 1 base and the J gene lost 2 bases, with 9 bases spanning the gap. Germline V lookup: CDR1 MGHRA, CDR2 YSYEKL. General study findings and limits: Under 1% of molecules in naive cells, but over 97% of effector molecules, belonged to clones above 20 RNA copies. Highly expanded clone sizes could be underestimated through barcode sharing by identical TCR molecules.

The TCR comes from a human donor in good health. Some libraries in this study had Jurkat cell RNA spiked in. The rearrangement joins TRBV4-1 to TRBJ1-3, with a weak D call TRBD1 (6 bases). Sequencing input: naive CD8+ T cells from blood, with Jurkat cell RNA spiked in. The subset is: FACS-sorted CD8+CD4-CCR7+CD45RA+ naive T cells. Here the CDR3 DNA reads TGCGCCAGCAGCCAAGTCGGGGGGCCTGGAAACACCATATATTTT. Amino acid sequence: CASSQVGGPGNTIYF.